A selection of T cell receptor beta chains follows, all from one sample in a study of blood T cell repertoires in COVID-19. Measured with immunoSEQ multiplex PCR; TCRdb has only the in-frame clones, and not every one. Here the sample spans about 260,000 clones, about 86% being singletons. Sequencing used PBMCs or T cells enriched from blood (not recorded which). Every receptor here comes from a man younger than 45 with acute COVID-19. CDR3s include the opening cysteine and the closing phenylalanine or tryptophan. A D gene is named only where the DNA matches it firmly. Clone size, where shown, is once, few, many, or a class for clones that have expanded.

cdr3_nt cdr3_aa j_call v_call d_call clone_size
TGCACCAGCGGAGGGTGCTATGGCTACACCTTC CTSGGCYGYTF TRBJ1-2 TRBV1 . .
TGTGCCACCAGTGAGGGCAGCCTGAACACCGGGGAGCTGTTTTTT CATSEGSLNTGELFF TRBJ2-2 TRBV24-1 . .
TGTGCCATCAGTGAGTTCAACAGGGTCGTCCATGGCTACACCTTC CAISEFNRVVHGYTF TRBJ1-2 TRBV10-3 . .
TGTGCCAGCAGCTTAGATAAGGGGCGCGTTGGCAGGAACACTGAAGCTTTCTTT CASSLDKGRVGRNTEAFF TRBJ1-1 TRBV11-2 . few
TGCGCCAGCAGCCTAGGACAGGGCAGGGAACCCCTCCACTTT CASSLGQGREPLHF TRBJ1-6 TRBV5-1 TRBD1 .
TGTGCCAGCAGCGTCCGGGGGGTCTCTGGGGCCAACGTCCTGACTTTC CASSVRGVSGANVLTF TRBJ2-6 TRBV11-2 TRBD2 .
TGTGCCACCAGCACCGAGGAGGTAAATTCACCCCTCCACTTT CATSTEEVNSPLHF TRBJ1-6 TRBV15 . .
TGCGCCAGCAGCTTTGGCAGTTTGGCCGGGGAGCTGTTTTTT CASSFGSLAGELFF TRBJ2-2 TRBV5-1 . .
TGTGCCAGCAGTAAGACAGGGCTTGGCACTGAAGCTTTCTTT CASSKTGLGTEAFF TRBJ1-1 TRBV6-5 TRBD1 .
TGTGCCACCAGTGAGGGGACAGGGGGGAATGAAAAACTGTTTTTT CATSEGTGGNEKLFF TRBJ1-4 TRBV24-1 TRBD1 once
TGCGCCAGCAGCCGTGGAGGGCAGCTCAACACTGAAGCTTTCTTT CASSRGGQLNTEAFF TRBJ1-1 TRBV5-1 . .
TGTGCCAGCAGCCCGGATACAGGACAGGTTTATAGCTCCTATAATTCACCCCTCCACTTT CASSPDTGQVYSSYNSPLHF TRBJ1-6 TRBV21-1 . .
TGTGCCAGCAGCCCCCAGGGGGTACGAGTAGCTTTCTTT CASSPQGVRVAFF TRBJ1-1 TRBV13 TRBD1 few
TGTGCCAGCAGTCCCCGGGACACTGAAGCTTTCTTT CASSPRDTEAFF TRBJ1-1 TRBV12-3/TRBV12-4 . .
TGTGCCAGCAGTATCCGGGACAGGGGGTTCAATCAGCCCCAGCATTTT CASSIRDRGFNQPQHF TRBJ1-5 TRBV2 TRBD1 .
TGTGCCAGCAGTACCAACTACCAGACCGGGACAGGGTGGAATGGTCGGGAGCCCCAGCATTTT CASSTNYQTGTGWNGREPQHF TRBJ1-5 TRBV6-2/TRBV6-3 TRBD1 .
TGTGCCAGTAGTATCGGCCAGCGGGAACAGTTCTTC CASSIGQREQFF TRBJ2-1 TRBV19 TRBD2 .
TGTGCCAGCAGCAACGAGGGGGATGGCTACACCTTC CASSNEGDGYTF TRBJ1-2 TRBV11-2 . .
TGTGCCAGCAGTTGGGGGGGAGGGCCACCTTACAATGAGCAGTTCTTC CASSWGGGPPYNEQFF TRBJ2-1 TRBV27 TRBD2 .
TGTGCCAGCAGTTACTCTCGTCTGAGCACAGATACGCAGTATTTT CASSYSRLSTDTQYF TRBJ2-3 TRBV6-2/TRBV6-3 . once
TGTGCCAGCAGCTTAGACCCCGCAGGGGGCGGGAGTGAAGCTTTCTTT CASSLDPAGGGSEAFF TRBJ1-1 TRBV11-3 TRBD1 .
TGTGCCAGCAGCTCCCGCGGTGGGGCGGGAGGTACAGATACGCAGTATTTT CASSSRGGAGGTDTQYF TRBJ2-3 TRBV11-3 TRBD2 .
TGTGCCAGCAGCTTGTCTGCAGGGAACACTGAAGCTTTCTTT CASSLSAGNTEAFF TRBJ1-1 TRBV5-1 . once
TGTGCCAGTAGTTCCAGGTGGAGGGAAAGAAACACTGAAGCTTTCTTT CASSSRWRERNTEAFF TRBJ1-1 TRBV19 . .
TGCGCCAGCAGCCAAGACATTGGCGGGGCCGAGAAAGCTTTCTTT CASSQDIGGAEKAFF TRBJ1-1 TRBV4-3 . .
TGTGCCAGCAGCTCCAGGGGGCGCTTCTATGGCTACACCTTC CASSSRGRFYGYTF TRBJ1-2 TRBV28 TRBD1 .
TGTGCCAGCGCTCGGGACAGACATAATTCACCCCTCCACTTT CASARDRHNSPLHF TRBJ1-6 TRBV18 TRBD1 once
TGTGCCAGCATTAGTAATTTAGCCTCACCCCTCCACTTT CASISNLASPLHF TRBJ1-6 TRBV2 . .
TGTGCCAGCAGCACCAGACAGGCGTGGTCAAATGAGCAGTTCTTC CASSTRQAWSNEQFF TRBJ2-1 TRBV11-3 . .
TGTGCCAGCAGTCTCTCCGGGACAGCAGGGTACACCTTC CASSLSGTAGYTF TRBJ1-2 TRBV28 TRBD1 .
TGCAGTGCTAGTCTAGGGGGCACTGGGGCCAACGTCCTGACTTTC CSASLGGTGANVLTF TRBJ2-6 TRBV20-1 TRBD1 few
TGTGCCAGCAGCCAAGCAGGCAGCACTAACTATGGCTACACCTTC CASSQAGSTNYGYTF TRBJ1-2 TRBV3-1/TRBV3-2 . .
TGTGCCAGCAGCCCACGGACTAGCGGGGGACCTTCGGCGCAGTATTTT CASSPRTSGGPSAQYF TRBJ2-3 TRBV7-9 TRBD2 .
TGTGCCAGCAGCTTGGCCGGGACTAAGAACACCGGGGAGCTGTTTTTT CASSLAGTKNTGELFF TRBJ2-2 TRBV7-9 TRBD2 .
TGTGCCAGCAGGCAGACAGGGACGAACACCGGGGAGCTGTTTTTT CASRQTGTNTGELFF TRBJ2-2 TRBV11-2 TRBD1 .
TGCGCCAGCAGCTTGGAGTGGTCTAGTCAAGAGACCCAGTACTTC CASSLEWSSQETQYF TRBJ2-5 TRBV5-1 . .
TGTGCCTTGACAGTCCTACTGGGTCATGGCTACACCTTC CALTVLLGHGYTF TRBJ1-2 TRBV30 . once
TGTGCCACCAGTGATCCCAGGGGGCCGGAAGAAAAACTGTTTTTT CATSDPRGPEEKLFF TRBJ1-4 TRBV24-1 TRBD1 .
TGTGCCAGCAGTTACGGATTTGGGCAGCAAGAGACCCAGTACTTC CASSYGFGQQETQYF TRBJ2-5 TRBV6-5 . once
TGTGCCAGTAGTATAGGCGAAGGGGGCGCGGGAACTGAAGCTTTCTTT CASSIGEGGAGTEAFF TRBJ1-1 TRBV19 TRBD1 .
TGTGCCAGCAGCCACTCCGGACTAGCGGGCCCTTATGAGCAGTTCTTC CASSHSGLAGPYEQFF TRBJ2-1 TRBV4-2 TRBD2 .
TGTGCCAGCAGGGGGCCCGGGACTGAAGCTTTCTTT CASRGPGTEAFF TRBJ1-1 TRBV5-6 . .
TGCGCCAGCAGCCTGACAGGGGGGACTACGCAGTATTTT CASSLTGGTTQYF TRBJ2-3 TRBV4-1 TRBD1 .
TGTGCCAGCAGCTTTGTGGGCTCGGACACTGAAGCTTTCTTT CASSFVGSDTEAFF TRBJ1-1 TRBV5-4 . .
TGTGCCAGCAGGGGACAGAACACTGAAGCTTTCTTT CASRGQNTEAFF TRBJ1-1 TRBV28 . .
TGTGCCAGTACCTTGGGGGGAGTAACAGGTACGCAGTATTTT CASTLGGVTGTQYF TRBJ2-3 TRBV7-2 . .
TGTGCCAGCAGCCCCTCGGATGAGCAGTTCTTC CASSPSDEQFF TRBJ2-1 TRBV7-9 . .
TGTGCCAGCAGCTCCTACCACGGACAGGGTGGAAATGAGCAGTTCTTC CASSSYHGQGGNEQFF TRBJ2-1 TRBV11-3 TRBD1 .
TGTGCCAGCAGCTACGAGACAGGGGGTGGGTTGGAGACCCAGTACTTC CASSYETGGGLETQYF TRBJ2-5 TRBV11-3 TRBD1 .
TGCGCCAGCAGCTTGGTCGGACAGGAGAGCACAGATACGCAGTATTTT CASSLVGQESTDTQYF TRBJ2-3 TRBV5-1 TRBD1 .
TGTGCCAGTAGTATCCGGGGGGGCACAGGCAATGAGCAGTTCTTC CASSIRGGTGNEQFF TRBJ2-1 TRBV19 TRBD2 once
TGTGCCAGCAGTGAAGGGTATTCCGGGACCAAAAACATTCAGTACTTC CASSEGYSGTKNIQYF TRBJ2-4 TRBV2 . .